The 27 T cell receptor beta chains below were found in one sample sequenced in a study of T cells in Graves' hyperthyroidism and ophthalmopathy. Regions amplified from RNA transcripts were the TCR beta CDR3 regions. The HTBI primer set drove a first-round RT-PCR of the TCR CDR3. TCRdb reprocessed the multiplex PCR reads with MiXCR, giving one entry per CDR3 protein. The sample has hundreds of thousands of distinct CDR3 sequences, 35% to 55% seen once. The sequencing sample was made of peripheral blood or thyroid tissue (not recorded which). These receptors came from a young woman with Graves' hyperthyroidism.

The chain carries TRBV5-1 and TRBJ1-2, with a possible D match to TRBD1 (5 bases). The germline gives CDR1 SGHRS, CDR2 YFSETQ. This CDR3 has 15 amino acids. Trimming took off 2 bases at V and 2 bases at J, with 13 bases between the two ends. The CDR3 is CASSFHDRPNYGYTF. CDR3 nucleotide sequence: TGCGCCAGCAGCTTCCATGACAGACCAAACTATGGCTACACCTTC.

This clonotype came up a few times. V gene TRBV7-2 combines with J gene TRBJ1-2; D remains ambiguous. In germline, CDR1 is SGHTA, CDR2 FQGNSA. Trimming left V 5 bases short and J 8 bases short, with 12 bases between. The CDR3 spans 12 residues. CDR3 in amino acids: CASSLWKRGYTF. CDR3 DNA: TGTGCCAGCAGCCTCTGGAAGAGGGGCTACACCTTC.

The sample holds a few counts of this clonotype. The chain uses TRBV7-9 and TRBJ1-6; 8 bases are a match to TRBD1. CDR3 length equals 17 residues. Germline V CDR1 and CDR2: SEHNR, FQNEAQ (reference sequence). V lost 1 base and J lost 5; bases outside the gene matches: 7. The CDR3 reads CASSLGPGRGHNSPLHF. The CDR3, as DNA: TGTGCCAGCAGCTTAGGCCCTGGCAGGGGGCATAATTCACCCCTCCACTTT.

The chain couples TRBV7-2 to TRBJ1-1; TRBD1 matches at 7 bases. The V gene end was trimmed by 5 bases and the J gene end by 4 bases; junction bases not matched to a gene: 4. The CDR3 runs to 13 residues. CDR1 SGHTA and CDR2 FQGNSA come from the germline V gene. CDR3 coding DNA: TGTGCCAGCAGCCAGGGGGAAGTCACTGAAGCTTTCTTT. The encoded protein is CASSQGEVTEAFF.

The chain is built from TRBV6-1 and TRBJ1-5; weak D call: TRBD1 (5 bases). The CDR3 loop spans 15 amino acids. Trimming removed 7 bases at V and 1 base at J, with 14 bases between. Germline V CDR1 and CDR2: MNHNS, SASEGT. CDR3 loop: CASIPDSASNQPQHF. CDR3 DNA sequence: TGTGCCAGCATCCCAGACAGCGCGAGCAATCAGCCCCAGCATTTT.

The CDR3 is CASSILGLAEDPPQETQYF. CDR3 in DNA: TGTGCCAGCAGCATATTGGGGCTAGCGGAGGATCCACCTCAAGAGACCCAGTACTTC. The rearrangement links TRBV7-9 to TRBJ2-5, with 7 bases matching TRBD2. Germline assignment: CDR1 SEHNR and CDR2 FQNEAQ (reference sequence). Losses at the gene ends were 5 bases for V and 2 bases for J; bases not matched to a gene: 20. The CDR3 length is 19 residues.

Regarding this clonotype: This may come from a read error, since a much larger clone is one base off. The chain uses TRBV7-9 and TRBJ2-7; perhaps TRBD1 as D (5 bases). Germline CDR1 and CDR2: SEHNR and FQNEAQ (reference sequence). This CDR3 spans 15 amino acids. Trimming left V 6 bases short and J 3 bases short, with 18 bases between. The CDR3 spells CASSSRAAAFYEQYF. CDR3 in DNA: TGTGCCAGCAGTAGCAGGGCAGCAGCGTTCTACGAGCAGTACTTC.

With regard to this clonotype: Being one base from a much bigger clone, this may be a read error. The chain employs TRBV14 and TRBJ1-3; D uncertain. This CDR3 has 13 amino acids. With 0 bases removed from V and 8 bases from J, the gap between germline ends came to 8 bases. Looked up from germline, CDR1 is SGHDN and CDR2 is FVKESK. The CDR3 loop is CASSQERFDTIYF. In nucleotides, the CDR3 is TGTGCCAGCAGCCAAGAAAGGTTTGACACCATATATTTT.

This clonotype was observed a few times. V and J are TRBV7-2 and TRBJ2-6, with D unclear. V lost 5 bases to trimming and J lost 0 bases, with 14 bases between them. The CDR3 is 17 residues long. CDR1 and CDR2 (germline): SGHTA, FQGNSA. This CDR3 reads CASSQEYVDSGANVLTF. The CDR3 region has the DNA TGTGCCAGCAGCCAAGAGTACGTGGACTCTGGGGCCAACGTCCTGACTTTC.

The rearrangement uses TRBV20-1 and TRBJ1-1, with D possibly being TRBD1 (6 bases). The CDR3 contains 14 residues. V lost 0 bases, J lost 6 bases, and 14 bases lay in between. Germline lookup yields CDR1 DFQATT and CDR2 SNEGSKA (reference sequence). This CDR3 reads CSARDPKGGSEAFF. The CDR3 region has the DNA TGCAGTGCTAGAGATCCCAAGGGGGGGTCTGAAGCTTTCTTT.

The table lists this clonotype with many counts. The rearrangement joins TRBV15 to TRBJ1-2; the D is unclear. Trimming removed 0 bases at V and 10 bases at J, with 15 bases between. Germline-derived CDR1 and CDR2 are LNHNV and YYDKDF (reference sequence). This CDR3 spans 14 amino acids. This CDR3 is CATSRDLGMEDYTF. The CDR3 nucleotides read TGTGCCACCAGCAGAGATCTGGGAATGGAGGACTACACCTTC.

This rearrangement joins TRBV7-9 to TRBJ2-7; TRBD1 aligns across 9 bases. V lost 5 bases to trimming and J lost 4 bases; unmatched junction nucleotides: 6. The CDR3 extends over 14 amino acids. Germline CDR1 SEHNR, CDR2 FQNEAQ (reference sequence). CDR3 nucleotide sequence: TGTGCCAGCAGCCTAACAGGGGGCAGGTACGAGCAGTACTTC. This gives the protein CASSLTGGRYEQYF.

This sequence joins TRBV2 and TRBJ1-2, with D perhaps TRBD1 (5 bases). The CDR3 consists of 12 residues. The V gene's germline CDR1 is SNHLY and CDR2 FYNNEI. V was clipped by 8 bases and J by 8 bases, with 15 bases between them. The CDR3 DNA reads TGTGCCAGCGTTGCCAGGGCGGTCGGCTACACCTTC. It codes for CASVARAVGYTF.

The gene calls are TRBV2 and TRBJ2-7; D may match TRBD1 or TRBD2 (5 bases each). In germline, CDR1 is SNHLY, CDR2 FYNNEI. The CDR3 loop spans 14 amino acids. V was clipped by 1 base and J by 0 bases, with 7 bases between them. The DNA of the CDR3 is TGTGCCAGCAGTGAAGGGGACGACTCCTACGAGCAGTACTTC. Translation: CASSEGDDSYEQYF.

The chain recombines TRBV2 with TRBJ1-3; unclear D gene. CDR1 and CDR2 from the germline V gene are SNHLY and FYNNEI. The CDR3 has 15 amino acids. V dropped 7 bases and J dropped 4 bases, with 17 bases sitting between them. The CDR3 DNA follows: TGTGCCAGCAAATCGGGTCTTATAGCCGGAAACACCATATATTTT. Protein product: CASKSGLIAGNTIYF.

This clonotype was seen repeatedly, ten times or more. The gene calls are TRBV7-8 and TRBJ2-6; D gene unclear. The CDR3 spans 13 residues. V lost 3 bases and J 2 bases, leaving 2 bases between the germline ends. Germline V gives CDR1 SGHVS, CDR2 FQNEAQ. The CDR3 bases are TGTGCCAGCAGCTTCCCTGGGGCCAACGTCCTGACTTTC. It translates to CASSFPGANVLTF.

This clonotype was seen more than once but under ten times. V usage is TRBV20-1 and J usage is TRBJ2-7; D perhaps matches TRBD2 (6 bases). The germline gives CDR1 DFQATT, CDR2 SNEGSKA (reference sequence). V was pared by 3 bases and J by 7 bases, with 19 bases between. This CDR3 has 14 residues. CDR3 protein: CSARVPGARGEQYF. The CDR3 nucleotides are TGCAGTGCTAGGGTTCCGGGAGCCCGAGGGGAGCAGTACTTC.

The chain combines TRBV19 with TRBJ1-1, with D unresolved. The CDR3 runs 13 residues. Trimming shortened V by 3 bases and J by 1 base, and 6 bases separated the two germline ends. Germline assignment: CDR1 LNHDA and CDR2 SQIVND (reference sequence). The CDR3: CASSMERNTEAFF. The DNA of the CDR3 is TGTGCCAGTAGTATGGAAAGGAACACTGAAGCTTTCTTT.

At least ten counts were recorded for this clonotype. The V gene is TRBV25-1, the J gene TRBJ1-1; tentatively, D is TRBD1 (5 bases). CDR3 length equals 16 residues. CDR1 MGHDK and CDR2 SYGVNS come from the germline V gene. Trimming took 2 bases from V and 5 from J, leaving 18 bases between them. For the CDR3, the DNA is TGTGCCAGCAGTGAAACCTTTAGGGACGGGTCGACTGAAGCTTTCTTT. This sequence encodes CASSETFRDGSTEAFF.

V and J are TRBV2 and TRBJ2-5; D might be TRBD1 or TRBD2, each matching 7 bases. Germline CDR1 is SNHLY and CDR2 is FYNNEI. Trimming left V 6 bases short and J 4 bases short, with 21 bases between. This CDR3 has 16 residues. Here the CDR3 DNA reads TGTGCCAGCAGCACCGGACAGGCGGGGGAGGGAGAGACCCAGTACTTC. The encoded protein is CASSTGQAGEGETQYF.

This clonotype showed up just a few times. This sequence joins TRBV19 and TRBJ1-1; the match to TRBD1 covers 7 bases. The germline V gene encodes CDR1 LNHDA and CDR2 SQIVND (reference sequence). This CDR3 contains 16 residues. V lost 5 bases, J lost 1 base, and 10 bases stayed unmatched. The CDR3 DNA sequence: TGTGCCAGTAGTGCGGGACAGCTAGGAAAGAACACTGAAGCTTTCTTT. Its translation: CASSAGQLGKNTEAFF.

This clonotype was observed a few times. This sequence joins TRBV5-8 and TRBJ1-6; D is unresolved. Deletions cut 5 bases from V and 14 bases from J, with 8 bases between. The CDR3 is made up of 10 amino acids. Per the germline V gene, CDR1 is SGHTS and CDR2 is YDEGEE. The CDR3 reads CASRGFTLHF. As DNA, the CDR3 is TGTGCCAGCAGAGGCTTCACCCTCCACTTT.

This clonotype was seen at least ten times. The chain joins TRBV10-3 to TRBJ1-4, with 7 positions matching TRBD1. This CDR3 region has 14 residues. CDR1 ENHRY and CDR2 SYGVKD come from the germline V gene. The junction had 5 bases not matched to a gene; V was cut back by 3 bases and J by 7 bases. The CDR3 is CAISDETGIEKLFF. In DNA form, the CDR3 reads TGTGCCATCAGTGATGAGACAGGGATTGAAAAACTGTTTTTT.

This chain joins TRBV5-1 and TRBJ1-6, with D unresolved. Trimming cost V 0 bases and J 4 bases, with 8 bases left between them. In germline, CDR1 is SGHRS, CDR2 YFSETQ. CDR3 length: 15 residues. The CDR3 region is CASSLEAAYNSPLHF. The CDR3 coding sequence is TGCGCCAGCAGCTTGGAGGCAGCATATAATTCACCCCTCCACTTT.

The V gene is TRBV6-5, the J gene TRBJ2-2, with D perhaps matching TRBD1 (7 bases). The germline V gene has CDR1 MNHEY and CDR2 SVGAGI. Trimming stripped 7 bases from V and 0 bases from J, with 15 bases between. The CDR3 is made up of 16 amino acids. This CDR3 reads CASIWGDRSNTGELFF. CDR3 sequence (DNA): TGTGCCAGCATTTGGGGGGACAGATCGAACACCGGGGAGCTGTTTTTT.

Note on this clonotype: This sequence may be a read error, since a much larger clone differs from it by one base. This chain links TRBV7-2 with TRBJ2-5; D uncertain. The CDR3 length is 14 residues. The germline gives CDR1 SGHTA, CDR2 FQGNSA. Trimming left V 5 bases short and J 3 bases short, with 13 bases between. The CDR3 here is CASSTGPTEETQYF. DNA for the CDR3: TGTGCCAGCAGCACCGGACCGACGGAAGAGACCCAGTACTTC.

The count of this clonotype is one. This chain links TRBV10-3 with TRBJ1-6, with D hard to call. Germline V gene data show CDR1 as ENHRY and CDR2 as SYGVKD. The CDR3 runs to 16 residues. The V end was cut by 10 bases, the J end by 7 bases, with 23 bases between. The DNA of the CDR3 is TGTGCCACCCGGACTAGCCCCAACCAAGAAAATTCACCCCTCCACTTT. Its protein product is CATRTSPNQENSPLHF.